This T cell receptor beta chain was sequenced for a study of T cell responses to AZD1222 COVID-19 vaccine. Overall study context: It was second doses at about 4 or about 12 weeks that were pooled.

Broader study findings: Among spike-specific TCRs, nearly half reportedly target unmutated variant regions. Spike regions recognized by vaccine-associated CD4 TCRs spanned the protein, led by 160-218 and 743-854.

This CDR3 is built from 15 residues. Trimming took off 9 bases at V and 1 base at J, with 17 bases between the two ends. The V gene's germline CDR1 is SGHNT and CDR2 YYREEE (reference sequence). Points on this clone: Antigen specificity is unknown.

Only in-frame clones appear in the TCRdb table, and some are missing; sequencing was by immunoSEQ multiplex PCR. The table has 110,000 to 150,000 clones, about 94% seen once; the top ten hold under 4%. This receptor was obtained from an adult in good health. The material was peripheral blood, obtained on day 0 of AZD1222 vaccination. The rearrangement links TRBV5-4 to TRBJ1-5; the D gene is possibly TRBD1 (6 bases). In DNA form, the CDR3 reads TGTGCCATGAAGCTCGGGGGCCTCAGCAATCAGCCCCAGCATTTT. Its protein product is CAMKLGGLSNQPQHF.